These 17 T cell receptor beta chains originate from one sample sequenced in a study of OX40 agonist ivuxolimab in advanced cancers. Here immunoSEQ multiplex PCR was the method, and the copy in TCRdb shows in-frame clones only, minus some. The sample has 15,000 to 20,000 clones, roughly 80% seen once. Sequenced material: CD4+ or CD8+ T cells sorted from blood, taken in a trial of the OX40 agonist ivuxolimab. These receptors all stem from an adult with an advanced solid tumor such as melanoma, head and neck, liver or kidney cancer.

This chain joins TRBV5-8 and TRBJ2-1, with no clear D. The CDR3 has 12 amino acids. V lost 1 base to trimming and J lost 1 base, with 0 bases between them. Germline V gene lookup returns CDR1 SGHTS and CDR2 YDEGEE. The CDR3 region is CASSLSYNEQFF. As DNA, the CDR3 is TGTGCCAGCAGCTTGTCCTACAATGAGCAGTTCTTC.

The chain links TRBV2 to TRBJ2-3, with 12 bases lining up with TRBD2. Germline CDR1 reads SNHLY; CDR2 reads FYNNEI. The CDR3 contains 18 residues. Germline trimming cut 4 bases from V and 0 bases from J; bases unmatched to any gene: 8. Here the CDR3 reads CASSVETSGGPSTDTQYF. CDR3 nucleotide sequence: TGTGCCAGCAGTGTAGAGACTAGCGGGGGCCCTAGCACAGATACGCAGTATTTT. Complete variable domain (other parts from reference TRBV2 and TRBJ2-3): EPEVTQTPSHQVTQMGQEVILRCVPISNHLYFYWYRQILGQKVEFLVSFYNNEISEKSEIFDDQFSVERPDGSNFTLKIRSTKLEDSAMYFCASSVETSGGPSTDTQYFGPGTRLTVL.

The rearrangement joins TRBV25-1 to TRBJ2-7, with D possibly matching TRBD1 (5 bases). V shed 6 bases and J shed 0 bases, with 18 bases lying between them. The CDR3 runs 16 residues. Germline V gene data show CDR1 as MGHDK and CDR2 as SYGVNS. CDR3 protein: CASRASRVPTSYEQYF. Written as DNA, the CDR3 is TGTGCCAGCAGAGCAAGCAGGGTTCCTACCTCCTACGAGCAGTACTTC.

The J gene is TRBJ1-1, the V gene TRBV7-9; D remains ambiguous. The germline V gene encodes CDR1 SEHNR and CDR2 FQNEAQ (reference sequence). The CDR3 loop spans 15 amino acids. V was trimmed by 1 base and J by 1 base, leaving 10 bases between them. CDR3 protein: CASSLVEVQNTEAFF. In DNA form, the CDR3 reads TGTGCCAGCAGCTTAGTTGAGGTACAGAACACTGAAGCTTTCTTT.

The gene calls are TRBV2 and TRBJ2-7; 8 bases are a match to TRBD1. The CDR3 extends over 14 amino acids. CDR1 is SNHLY and CDR2 is FYNNEI in the germline V gene. The junction had 8 bases not matched to a gene; V was cut back by 7 bases and J by 3 bases. CDR3 sequence (DNA): TGTGCCAGCACCAGGACAGGGATGGACTACGAGCAGTACTTC. It is translated as CASTRTGMDYEQYF.

The chain has TRBV27 and TRBJ2-7; D possibly corresponds to TRBD1 (5 bases). Trimming took off 7 bases at V and 6 bases at J, with 16 bases between the two ends. The CDR3 is made up of 13 amino acids. Germline CDR1 is MNHEY and CDR2 is SMNVEV (reference sequence). The DNA for the CDR3 is TGTGCCAGCACGACAGTGTTGTCCGGCGAGCAGTACTTC. Protein product: CASTTVLSGEQYF.

This chain uses TRBV13 with TRBJ2-5, with D possibly being TRBD1 (5 bases). Germline CDR1 PRHDT, CDR2 FYEKMQ (reference sequence). CDR3 size: 15 residues. V was pared by 2 bases and J by 2 bases, with 12 bases between. The CDR3, as DNA: TGTGCCAGCAGCTTAAACCCAGGGCTTCAAGAGACCCAGTACTTC. This sequence encodes CASSLNPGLQETQYF.

V gene TRBV10-3 combines with J gene TRBJ2-1; D may match TRBD1 or TRBD2 (5 bases each). The CDR3 runs to 13 residues. Per germline, CDR1 ENHRY and CDR2 SYGVKD. With 4 bases removed from V and 10 bases from J, the gap between germline ends came to 14 bases. Here the CDR3 reads CAISVPGREEQFF. CDR3 in DNA: TGTGCCATCAGTGTCCCGGGACGGGAAGAGCAGTTCTTC.

This clone was picked up one time. This sequence joins TRBV11-3 and TRBJ2-3; D remains unclear. This CDR3 is built from 13 residues. Germline CDR1 reads SGHNT; CDR2 reads YENEEA. The V and J ends lost 5 bases and 0 bases respectively, with 6 bases between them. For the CDR3, the DNA is TGTGCCAGCAGCCTAACTAGCACAGATACGCAGTATTTT. It codes for CASSLTSTDTQYF.

This chain links TRBV9 with TRBJ2-2; the match to TRBD1 covers 11 bases. Germline assignment: CDR1 SGDLS and CDR2 YYNGEE. The CDR3 extends over 16 amino acids. V dropped 0 bases and J dropped 4; count of bases not matched to a gene: 2. The CDR3 here is CASSVVDRGRTGELFF. The CDR3 coding sequence is TGTGCCAGCAGCGTAGTGGACAGGGGGCGCACCGGGGAGCTGTTTTTT.

The table lists this clone with a count of one. The CDR3 sequence: CASSLCHLNTEAFF. CDR3 coding DNA: TGTGCCAGCAGCTTATGCCACCTGAACACTGAAGCTTTCTTT. The chain has TRBV7-3 and TRBJ1-1; no reliable D call. The V end lost 2 bases, the J end lost 0 bases, and 7 bases lay between the germline ends. CDR3 length: 14 amino acids. The germline gives CDR1 SGHTA, CDR2 FQGTGA.

This clone was recorded a few times. The rearrangement uses TRBV4-1 and TRBJ2-7, with TRBD1 identical over 7 bases. The CDR3 runs to 14 residues. CDR1 is MGHRA and CDR2 is YSYEKL in the germline V gene. V lost 1 base to trimming and J lost 3 bases; unmatched junction nucleotides: 3. Here the CDR3 reads CASSQAAGGYEQYF. The DNA of the CDR3 is TGCGCCAGCAGCCAAGCGGCAGGGGGCTACGAGCAGTACTTC.

Points on this clone: Other nucleotide sequences from this sample produce the same CDR3. The V call is TRBV13, the J call TRBJ2-2; tentatively, D is TRBD2 (6 bases). Germline loops: CDR1 PRHDT, CDR2 FYEKMQ (reference sequence). Between the trimmed V and J ends, which lost 5 bases and 6 bases, there was a span of 10 bases. The CDR3 runs to 13 residues. CDR3 in amino acids: CASSPGGAGELFF. Written as DNA, the CDR3 is TGTGCCAGCAGCCCAGGAGGGGCCGGGGAGCTGTTTTTT.

V gene TRBV5-3 combines with J gene TRBJ1-3; 7 positions agree with TRBD1. TRBV5-3 is an ORF; its function is uncertain. CDR3 size: 18 residues. Unmatched junction bases numbered 13, after V lost 4 bases and J lost 0 bases. Here the CDR3 DNA reads TGTGCCAGAAGCCCGGGAACGGGACAGAGTGCCTCTGGAAACACCATATATTTT. Translating gives CARSPGTGQSASGNTIYF.

This chain connects TRBV11-3 to TRBJ2-2; perhaps TRBD2 as D (6 bases). The CDR3 covers 13 residues. The V and J ends lost 8 bases and 8 bases respectively, with 15 bases between them. CDR1 and CDR2 from the germline V gene are SGHNT and YENEEA. The CDR3 sequence: CASRGSVVGELFF. The CDR3 coding sequence is TGTGCCAGCCGGGGGAGCGTCGTGGGGGAGCTGTTTTTT.

The chain carries TRBV28 and TRBJ2-1; D gene ambiguous. There are 15 residues in the CDR3. Germline lookup yields CDR1 MDHEN and CDR2 SYDVKM. The V gene lost 1 base and the J gene lost 4 bases, with 11 bases spanning the gap. The CDR3 region has the DNA TGTGCCAGCAGTTTATCGGGCAGCCTATACAATGAGCAGTTCTTC. It is translated as CASSLSGSLYNEQFF.

V gene TRBV15 combines with J gene TRBJ1-6; D may be TRBD1 (6 bases). Trimming removed 3 bases at V and 9 bases at J, with 15 bases between. The CDR3 length is 15 residues. The germline V gene has CDR1 LNHNV and CDR2 YYDKDF (reference sequence). This CDR3 reads CATSSSQGITSPLHF. CDR3 in DNA: TGTGCCACCAGCAGTTCTCAGGGGATTACTTCACCCCTCCACTTT.